A single sample gave rise to the 21 T cell receptor beta chains below, sequenced in a study of shared clonotypes between healthy human individuals. Here immunoSEQ multiplex PCR was the method, and the copy in TCRdb shows in-frame clones only, minus some. The sample includes fewer than 600,000 clones, around 74% of them seen just once. Sequencing was carried out using PBMCs. The receptors were gathered from a middle-aged woman in good health. Some clones in this sample may be carry-over from other donors' samples.

V and J are TRBV5-4 and TRBJ2-5; the D is unclear. Trimming removed 6 bases at V and 5 bases at J, with 14 bases between. The CDR3 contains 13 residues. Germline CDR1 reads SGHNT; CDR2 reads YYREEE (reference sequence). The CDR3 is CASKISFGETQYF. The DNA of the CDR3 is TGTGCCAGCAAAATATCGTTTGGGGAGACCCAGTACTTC.

The chain carries TRBV19 and TRBJ2-3; D may be TRBD2 (6 bases). V was shortened by 3 bases and J by 4 bases, with 11 bases between the two germline ends. This CDR3 is built from 14 residues. Germline CDR1 and CDR2: LNHDA and SQIVND (reference sequence). The CDR3, as DNA: TGTGCCAGTAGTATGGGGGAGGTTGCAGATACGCAGTATTTT. Residues: CASSMGEVADTQYF.

This chain uses TRBV5-1 with TRBJ2-2; a weak D match, TRBD1 (6 bases). Trimming cost V 4 bases and J 6 bases, with 19 bases left between them. Germline CDR1 SGHRS, CDR2 YFSETQ. The CDR3 has 16 amino acids. CDR3 in amino acids: CASSPTRGPSSGELFF. The CDR3 nucleotides are TGCGCCAGCAGCCCGACCAGGGGTCCGTCCTCCGGGGAGCTGTTTTTT.

The V and J genes are TRBV4-1 and TRBJ2-1, with TRBD2 matching 9 bases. The V and J ends lost 0 bases and 7 bases, in that order; junction bases with no gene match: 19. The CDR3 has 20 residues. Germline CDR1 and CDR2: MGHRA and YSYEKL. CDR3 DNA sequence: TGCGCCAGCAGCCAAGAAAGGGGGAGGGTGGCTAGCGGGAACTCTAATGAGCAGTTCTTC. Amino acid sequence: CASSQERGRVASGNSNEQFF.

Concerning this clone: This likely traces to a read error, being one base from a far larger clone. The chain is built from TRBV6-6 and TRBJ1-1; a possible D gene is TRBD1 (5 bases). V was cut by 2 bases and J by 1 base, with 5 bases left in between. CDR3 length equals 13 residues. CDR1 is MNHNY and CDR2 is SVGAGI in the germline V gene (reference sequence). In nucleotides, the CDR3 is TGTGCCAGCAGTTACACAGGGAACACTGAAGCTTTCTTT. Its protein product is CASSYTGNTEAFF.

This clone was observed many times. The V call is TRBV27, the J call TRBJ2-7, with D perhaps TRBD2 (6 bases). The CDR3 extends over 15 amino acids. V lost 8 bases, J lost 3 bases, and 20 bases lay in between. The germline V gene has CDR1 MNHEY and CDR2 SMNVEV (reference sequence). The CDR3 loop is CASSLAGRPRYEQYF. The CDR3 nucleotides read TGTGCCAGCTCTTTGGCGGGAAGGCCCCGCTACGAGCAGTACTTC.

The chain links TRBV21-1 to TRBJ2-1; the D call in the table, TRBD2, was not verified against the DNA. TRBV21-1 is a pseudogene segment. There are 11 residues in the CDR3. The CDR3, as DNA: TGTGCCAGCAGCAAAGTGAGTGAGCAGTTCTTC. This translates into CASSKVSEQFF.

The J gene is TRBJ2-7, the V gene TRBV5-5; 10 bases fit TRBD1. This CDR3 region has 15 residues. With 6 bases clipped from V and 4 bases from J, the junction kept 10 bases outside the gene matches. Germline CDR1 reads SGHKS; CDR2 reads YYEKEE (reference sequence). Here the CDR3 reads CASTIVPGQGYEQYF. In nucleotides, the CDR3 is TGTGCCAGCACCATAGTACCGGGACAGGGGTACGAGCAGTACTTC. The entire variable domain, with the rest obtained from reference TRBV5-5 and TRBJ2-7, is as follows: DAGVTQSPTHLIKTRGQQVTLRCSPISGHKSVSWYQQVLGQGPQFIFQYYEKEERGRGNFPDRFSARQFPNYSSELNVNALLLGDSALYLCASTIVPGQGYEQYFGPGTRLTVT.

This rearrangement joins TRBV5-8 to TRBJ2-2, with TRBD1 identical over 7 bases. V gave up 6 bases and J gave up 6 bases; unmatched junction bases: 11. Germline V lookup: CDR1 SGHTS, CDR2 YDEGEE. The length of the CDR3 is 15 residues. Here the CDR3 reads CASIQTGYYPGELFF. In DNA form, the CDR3 reads TGTGCCAGCATTCAGACAGGGTATTATCCCGGGGAGCTGTTTTTT.

Of note for this clone: The junction does not match germline at one end; this may be a read error. V gene TRBV7-7 combines with J gene TRBJ2-3; D may be TRBD2 (6 bases). The CDR3 consists of 14 residues. Germline V gives CDR1 SSHAT, CDR2 FNYEAQ (reference sequence). The CDR3 coding sequence is TGTGCTAGCAGCTTAGGTTCTAGCGCAGATACGCAGTATTTT. As protein: CASSLGSSADTQYF.

The rearrangement uses TRBV4-2 and TRBJ2-3; weak D call: TRBD2 (5 bases). CDR1 and CDR2 (germline): LGHNA, YNFKEQ. This CDR3 region has 16 residues. Deletions cut 0 bases from V and 1 base from J, with 11 bases between. CDR3 coding DNA: TGTGCCAGCAGCCAAGAGCCCCGAGGGCGCACAGATACGCAGTATTTT. Residues: CASSQEPRGRTDTQYF.

CDR3 sequence reads: CASSQLRRGRGTEAFF. In DNA form, the CDR3 reads TGCGCCAGCAGCCAATTGCGTAGGGGGCGCGGAACTGAAGCTTTCTTT. The chain uses TRBV4-1 and TRBJ1-1; 7 bases are a match to TRBD1. Trimming removed 2 bases from V and 5 bases from J; junction bases left unmatched: 11. CDR1 is MGHRA, CDR2 YSYEKL, per germline. This CDR3 comprises 16 residues.

This clone was detected only once. Distinct nucleotide sequences in the sample also encode this CDR3. The V gene is TRBV30, the J gene TRBJ2-7, with unresolved D. CDR3 length equals 11 residues. Germline V gene sequence: CDR1 GTSNPN, CDR2 SVGIG (reference sequence). V lost 2 bases and J 3 bases, leaving 5 bases between the germline ends. The CDR3 protein is CAWSSSYEQYF. The CDR3 DNA follows: TGTGCCTGGAGTAGCAGCTACGAGCAGTACTTC.

The rearrangement links TRBV28 to TRBJ2-3, with D maybe TRBD2 (6 bases). The CDR3 has 15 amino acids. V was trimmed by 6 bases and J by 0 bases, leaving 13 bases between them. The germline gives CDR1 MDHEN, CDR2 SYDVKM. The CDR3 is CASRPAGISTDTQYF. The CDR3 bases are TGTGCCAGCAGACCGGCGGGGATTAGCACAGATACGCAGTATTTT.

V usage is TRBV7-3 and J usage is TRBJ2-2; tentatively, D is TRBD1 (5 bases). The CDR3 spans 13 residues. Germline CDR1 SGHTA, CDR2 FQGTGA. Trimming cost V 2 bases and J 6 bases, with 7 bases left between them. CDR3 sequence (DNA): TGTGCCAGCAGCTTACAAGGGGCCGGGGAGCTGTTTTTT. Translating gives CASSLQGAGELFF.

This chain connects TRBV9 to TRBJ1-4; D is ambiguous. V was trimmed by 4 bases and J by 8 bases, leaving 18 bases between them. The CDR3 is made up of 15 amino acids. CDR1 is SGDLS, CDR2 YYNGEE, per germline. This chain's CDR3 is CASSPNTRNGEKLFF. CDR3 in DNA: TGTGCCAGCAGCCCAAACACTAGAAATGGGGAAAAACTGTTTTTT.

CDR3 in DNA: TGTGCCAGCAGCCGAGCCGGGAGATCCTACGAGCAGTACTTC. Its protein is CASSRAGRSYEQYF. The V gene is TRBV5-6, the J gene TRBJ2-7; D possibly corresponds to TRBD2 (6 bases). This CDR3 has 14 residues. V was cut by 4 bases and J by 1 base, with 12 bases left in between. Germline values: CDR1 SGHDT, CDR2 YYEEEE.

The chain carries TRBV28 and TRBJ2-7; 8 bases match TRBD1. The V segment lost 4 bases and the J segment 3 bases; nucleotides outside the gene matches: 8. In germline, CDR1 is MDHEN, CDR2 SYDVKM. This CDR3 is built from 15 residues. The CDR3 nucleotides read TGTGCCAGCAGTTCCGACAGGGGCCGGATCTACGAGCAGTACTTC. It specifies CASSSDRGRIYEQYF.

The V call is TRBV2, the J call TRBJ1-5; perhaps TRBD1 as D (5 bases). From germline, CDR1 is SNHLY and CDR2 FYNNEI. The ends were cut back, 4 bases at V and 2 bases at J, with 12 bases in the middle. The CDR3 length is 15 residues. The CDR3 DNA follows: TGTGCCAGCAGTGGGGGATTAGGGGGCAATCAGCCCCAGCATTTT. Amino acid sequence: CASSGGLGGNQPQHF. The full variable domain, its missing parts supplied by reference TRBV2 and TRBJ1-5, is EPEVTQTPSHQVTQMGQEVILRCVPISNHLYFYWYRQILGQKVEFLVSFYNNEISEKSEIFDDQFSVERPDGSNFTLKIRSTKLEDSAMYFCASSGGLGGNQPQHFGDGTRLSIL.

In its sample, this clone was seen a few times. The genes are TRBV28 and TRBJ2-2, with 8 nucleotides matching TRBD2. The CDR3 is made up of 16 amino acids. V lost 5 bases to trimming and J lost 0 bases; unmatched junction nucleotides: 5. From germline, CDR1 is MDHEN and CDR2 SYDVKM. CDR3 DNA sequence: TGTGCCAGCAGTCCAGCCGGGGGGGCGAACACCGGGGAGCTGTTTTTT. Translation: CASSPAGGANTGELFF. Complete variable domain (other parts from reference TRBV28 and TRBJ2-2): DVKVTQSSRYLVKRTGEKVFLECVQDMDHENMFWYRQDPGLGLRLIYFSYDVKMKEKGDIPEGYSVSREKKERFSLILESASTNQTSMYLCASSPAGGANTGELFFGEGSRLTVL.

This clone was seen only a few times. The chain combines TRBV5-4 with TRBJ2-7, with TRBD2 matching over 12 bases. The CDR3 extends over 17 amino acids. Germline V gene lookup returns CDR1 SGHNT and CDR2 YYREEE (reference sequence). Trimming took 0 bases from V and 1 from J; bases not matched to a gene: 5. CDR3 region: CASSLGVGLAGSYEQYF. For the CDR3, the DNA is TGTGCCAGCAGCTTGGGAGTGGGACTAGCGGGTTCCTACGAGCAGTACTTC.